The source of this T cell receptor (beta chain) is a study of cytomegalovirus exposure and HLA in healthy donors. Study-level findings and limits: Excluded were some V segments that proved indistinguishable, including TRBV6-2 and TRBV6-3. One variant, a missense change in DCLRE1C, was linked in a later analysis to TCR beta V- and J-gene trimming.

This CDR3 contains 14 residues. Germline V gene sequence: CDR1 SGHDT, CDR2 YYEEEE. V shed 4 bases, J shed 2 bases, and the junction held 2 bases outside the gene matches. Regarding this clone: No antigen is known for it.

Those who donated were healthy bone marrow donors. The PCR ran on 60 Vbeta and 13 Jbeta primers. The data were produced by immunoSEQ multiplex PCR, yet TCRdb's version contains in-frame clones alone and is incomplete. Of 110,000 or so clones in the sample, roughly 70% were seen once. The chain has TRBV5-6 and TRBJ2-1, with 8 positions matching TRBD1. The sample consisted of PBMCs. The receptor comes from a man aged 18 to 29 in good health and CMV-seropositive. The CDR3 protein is CASSTTGAYNEQFF. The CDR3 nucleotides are TGTGCCAGCAGCACGACAGGGGCCTACAATGAGCAGTTCTTC.